One and the same sample provided the 14 T cell receptor beta chains below, sequenced in a study of vaccination and CD4 T cells after COVID-19. Scientists ran DNA taken from cultured CD4+ T cells through the Oncomine TCR Beta short-read assay for sequencing. TCRdb independently ran MiXCR on the PCR reads; one entry per CDR3 protein. The table includes about 22,000 distinct CDR3 sequences, roughly 50% detected once. Described treatment: approximately 11-day PBMC culture with coronavirus spike peptide pools or control peptides (ViraFEST assay). No antigen has been assigned to these receptors. Sequenced sample: CD4+ T cells from blood, cultured in vitro. All receptors derive from a human donor who had recovered from COVID-19.

The chain carries TRBV6-1 and TRBJ2-3; D might be TRBD1 or TRBD2, each matching 5 bases. The CDR3 runs 14 residues. V was clipped by 7 bases and J by 4 bases, with 15 bases between them. Per germline, CDR1 MNHNS and CDR2 SASEGT. CDR3 bases: TGTGCCAGCAACCTAGCTACGGGGCCAGATACGCAGTATTTT. This sequence encodes CASNLATGPDTQYF.

The chain employs TRBV24-1 and TRBJ2-1; no clear D gene. V gave up 3 bases and J gave up 5 bases, with 13 bases separating them. The CDR3 loop spans 15 amino acids. Germline CDR1 reads KGHDR; CDR2 reads SFDVKD. The CDR3 nucleotides read TGTGCCACCAGTGATGCCCAGGCTCAGCACAATGAGCAGTTCTTC. Its translation is CATSDAQAQHNEQFF.

The gene calls are TRBV6-1 and TRBJ1-1; unclear D gene. The V end was cut by 2 bases, the J end by 2 bases, with 6 bases between. Germline loops: CDR1 MNHNS, CDR2 SASEGT. The CDR3 loop spans 13 amino acids. CDR3 protein: CASSESRNTEAFF. Written as DNA, the CDR3 is TGTGCCAGCAGTGAATCCAGAAACACTGAAGCTTTCTTT.

This chain connects TRBV3-1 to TRBJ1-6, with D unclear. V lost 4 bases and J lost 8, with 15 bases in between. The length of the CDR3 is 15 residues. CDR1 LGHDT and CDR2 YNNKEL come from the germline V gene (reference sequence). The CDR3 protein is CASSPRARVDSPLHF. In DNA form, the CDR3 reads TGTGCCAGCAGCCCTCGGGCCCGGGTGGATTCACCCCTCCACTTT.

The J gene is TRBJ1-5, the V gene TRBV7-9; 7 bases line up with TRBD1. The trim removed 5 bases at V and 3 bases at J, leaving 4 bases unmatched. The germline V gene has CDR1 SEHNR and CDR2 FQNEAQ (reference sequence). The CDR3 loop spans 14 amino acids. Written as DNA, the CDR3 is TGTGCCAGCAGCCAGGGGGACACCAATCAGCCCCAGCATTTT. This translates into CASSQGDTNQPQHF.

This clonotype was found a few times. The chain uses TRBV6-1 and TRBJ1-2, with no clear D. V gave up 7 bases and J gave up 2 bases, with 5 bases separating them. CDR1 MNHNS and CDR2 SASEGT come from the germline V gene. The CDR3 is made up of 11 amino acids. CDR3 residues: CASITNYGYTF. The CDR3 nucleotides read TGTGCCAGCATAACCAACTATGGCTACACCTTC.

This chain connects TRBV4-2 to TRBJ2-3; TRBD2 aligns across 12 bases. The CDR3 has 16 residues. Unmatched junction bases numbered 7, after V lost 4 bases and J lost 5 bases. Germline V gene sequence: CDR1 LGHNA, CDR2 YNFKEQ. Here the CDR3 reads CASSPSSGRDGDTQYF. The CDR3, as DNA: TGTGCCAGCAGCCCTTCTAGCGGGAGGGATGGAGATACGCAGTATTTT.

The chain recombines TRBV6-1 with TRBJ1-1; no definite D call. CDR3 length equals 14 residues. Trimming shortened V by 8 bases and J by 1 base, and 14 bases separated the two germline ends. Germline assignment: CDR1 MNHNS and CDR2 SASEGT. The CDR3 loop reads CASSRPGGNTEAFF. The CDR3 nucleotides are TGTGCCAGCTCCCGACCGGGAGGGAACACTGAAGCTTTCTTT.

This clonotype occurred a few times. The chain is built from TRBV28 and TRBJ1-2; TRBD1 matches at 7 bases. CDR1 is MDHEN and CDR2 is SYDVKM in the germline V gene. V shed 5 bases and J 8 bases; nucleotides not matched to a gene: 11. CDR3 size: 14 residues. The CDR3 region is CASSLSDRVGGYTF. In DNA, the CDR3 is TGTGCCAGCAGTCTCAGCGACAGGGTTGGCGGCTACACCTTC.

A single count supports this clonotype. The chain employs TRBV24-1 and TRBJ2-5; D ambiguous. Trimming left V 3 bases short and J 3 bases short, with 7 bases between. The CDR3 sequence is 13 residues long. Germline CDR1 is KGHDR and CDR2 is SFDVKD. The CDR3 is CATSDRTKETQYF. The CDR3 DNA is TGTGCCACCAGTGATCGGACCAAAGAGACCCAGTACTTC.

The rearrangement uses TRBV11-2 and TRBJ2-5; no reliable D call. V lost 5 bases and J 8 bases, leaving 12 bases between the germline ends. CDR3 length equals 12 residues. Germline assignment: CDR1 SGHAT and CDR2 FQNNGV. The CDR3 coding sequence is TGTGCCAGCAGCCCTAGGGTGGAAACCCAGTACTTC. Translation: CASSPRVETQYF.

This chain joins TRBV7-9 and TRBJ1-1; D may be TRBD1 (5 bases). The germline gives CDR1 SEHNR, CDR2 FQNEAQ (reference sequence). V dropped 3 bases and J dropped 11 bases, with 13 bases sitting between them. CDR3 length equals 12 residues. CDR3 in amino acids: CASSLRDPVAFF. The DNA of the CDR3 is TGTGCCAGCAGCTTGCGGGACCCGGTGGCTTTCTTT.

This chain joins TRBV24-1 and TRBJ2-3; D remains ambiguous. Trimming cost V 5 bases and J 0 bases, with 8 bases left between them. The CDR3 runs to 14 residues. Germline-derived CDR1 and CDR2 are KGHDR and SFDVKD. CDR3 residues: CATSGRVSTDTQYF. DNA for the CDR3: TGTGCCACCAGTGGTCGGGTAAGCACAGATACGCAGTATTTT.

This chain links TRBV27 with TRBJ1-5, with D possibly matching TRBD1 (5 bases). Germline loops: CDR1 MNHEY, CDR2 SMNVEV (reference sequence). The V and J ends lost 3 bases and 1 base respectively, with 10 bases between them. This CDR3 comprises 15 residues. CDR3 coding DNA: TGTGCCAGCAGTTTGCTCCAGGGAAGCAATCAGCCCCAGCATTTT. This encodes CASSLLQGSNQPQHF.